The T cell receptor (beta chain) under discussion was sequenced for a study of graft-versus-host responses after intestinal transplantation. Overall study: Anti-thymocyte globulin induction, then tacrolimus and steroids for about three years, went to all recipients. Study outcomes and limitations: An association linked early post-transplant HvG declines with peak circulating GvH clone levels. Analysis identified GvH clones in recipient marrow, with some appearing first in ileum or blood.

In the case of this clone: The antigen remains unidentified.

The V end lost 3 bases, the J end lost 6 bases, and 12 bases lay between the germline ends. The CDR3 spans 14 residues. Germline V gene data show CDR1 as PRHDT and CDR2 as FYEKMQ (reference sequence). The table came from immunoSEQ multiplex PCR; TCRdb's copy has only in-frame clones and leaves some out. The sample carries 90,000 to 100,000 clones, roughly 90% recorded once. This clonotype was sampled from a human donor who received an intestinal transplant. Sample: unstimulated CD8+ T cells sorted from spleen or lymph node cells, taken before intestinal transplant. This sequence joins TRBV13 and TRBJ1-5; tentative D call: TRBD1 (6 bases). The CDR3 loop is CASSLGGASQPQHF. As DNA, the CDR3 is TGTGCCAGCAGCTTGGGGGGGGCAAGTCAGCCCCAGCATTTT.